Below are 21 T cell receptor beta chains sequenced from a single sample in a study of blood T cell repertoires in COVID-19. TCRdb keeps only in-frame clones here, not all; method: immunoSEQ multiplex PCR. The table shows 400,000 to 550,000 clones, with roughly 85% occurring only once. Specimen: PBMCs or T cells enriched from blood (not recorded which). The source of these receptors is a woman between 18 and 29 years old with acute COVID-19.

The gene calls are TRBV7-2 and TRBJ1-1, with 7 bases fitting TRBD1. CDR1 and CDR2 from the germline V gene are SGHTA and FQGNSA. V dropped 0 bases and J dropped 4; count of bases not matched to a gene: 2. The CDR3 has 14 residues. The CDR3 loop reads CASSLAGGFTEAFF. DNA of the CDR3: TGTGCCAGCAGCTTAGCAGGGGGCTTCACTGAAGCTTTCTTT.

V gene TRBV5-4 combines with J gene TRBJ2-7; D may be TRBD2 (5 bases). Trimming removed 0 bases from V and 0 bases from J, with 7 bases in between. This CDR3 is 14 amino acids long. CDR1 is SGHNT and CDR2 is YYREEE in the germline V gene (reference sequence). In DNA, the CDR3 is TGTGCCAGCAGCTTGGTGGGGAGCTCCTACGAGCAGTACTTC. Its protein is CASSLVGSSYEQYF.

This sequence joins TRBV30 and TRBJ1-1; D ambiguous. The CDR3 extends over 15 amino acids. Trimming removed 0 bases at V and 4 bases at J, with 15 bases between. Germline CDR1 GTSNPN, CDR2 SVGIG (reference sequence). The CDR3 region has the DNA TGTGCCTGGAGTGTATACGGAGGGTTCCCCACTGAAGCTTTCTTT. Translating it yields CAWSVYGGFPTEAFF.

The chain recombines TRBV6-4 with TRBJ1-1; the D gene is possibly TRBD1 (5 bases). This CDR3 is built from 14 residues. V was pared by 3 bases and J by 1 base, with 9 bases between. The germline V gene encodes CDR1 MRHNA and CDR2 SNTAGT. CDR3 in amino acids: CASSEDRRNTEAFF. The CDR3 DNA is TGTGCCAGCAGTGAAGACAGACGGAACACTGAAGCTTTCTTT.

The chain is built from TRBV10-3 and TRBJ2-1, with 7 positions matching TRBD1. Germline V gives CDR1 ENHRY, CDR2 SYGVKD. The CDR3 consists of 12 residues. V gave up 4 bases and J gave up 13 bases; unmatched junction bases: 7. In nucleotides, the CDR3 is TGTGCCATCAGTGGACAGGGTTTTGTCCAGTTCTTC. Translated: CAISGQGFVQFF.

Only one count was recorded for this clone. The V gene is TRBV28, the J gene TRBJ1-5; 8 nucleotides agree with TRBD1. Trimming removed 7 bases from V and 0 bases from J; junction bases left unmatched: 11. The CDR3 is 17 residues long. From germline, CDR1 is MDHEN and CDR2 SYDVKM. As DNA, the CDR3 is TGTGCCAGCACCCAAGGGACAGGCAGGGGTAGCAATCAGCCCCAGCATTTT. Translating gives CASTQGTGRGSNQPQHF.

The CDR3 is CASSLDGGGETQYF. The CDR3 coding sequence is TGTGCCAGCAGCTTAGACGGGGGAGGGGAGACCCAGTACTTC. The J gene is TRBJ2-5, the V gene TRBV13; TRBD2 agrees at 7 bases. V gave up 1 base and J gave up 5 bases; unmatched junction bases: 4. This CDR3 has 14 amino acids. Per the germline V gene, CDR1 is PRHDT and CDR2 is FYEKMQ (reference sequence).

This chain joins TRBV18 and TRBJ1-4; 12 bases align to TRBD1. Unmatched junction bases numbered 6, after V lost 3 bases and J lost 7 bases. CDR3 length equals 16 residues. Germline CDR1 reads KGHSH; CDR2 reads LQKENI. CDR3 in amino acids: CASSPGQGARGEKLFF. CDR3 bases: TGTGCCAGCTCACCGGGACAGGGGGCGCGAGGTGAAAAACTGTTTTTT.

This clone was found a few times. The rearrangement joins TRBV2 to TRBJ1-6, with 9 bases identical to TRBD1. J was trimmed by 9 bases and V by 5 bases; bases with no gene match: 8. Per the germline V gene, CDR1 is SNHLY and CDR2 is FYNNEI. This CDR3 has 15 amino acids. The CDR3 DNA reads TGTGCCAGCAGTCCACCGGGACAGGGCACTTCACCCCTCCACTTT. It specifies CASSPPGQGTSPLHF.

The chain uses TRBV10-2 and TRBJ1-2; TRBD1 matches at 9 bases. Germline trimming cut 5 bases from V and 4 bases from J; bases unmatched to any gene: 2. This CDR3 contains 13 residues. The germline CDR1 and CDR2 sequences are WSHSY and SAAADI. The CDR3: CASSSDRGYGYTF. CDR3 DNA: TGCGCCAGCAGTTCGGACAGGGGCTATGGCTACACCTTC.

A few counts support this clone. The V and J genes are TRBV9 and TRBJ1-1; 8 bases match TRBD1. CDR1 and CDR2 (germline): SGDLS, YYNGEE. CDR3 length: 17 amino acids. After removal of 2 bases from V and 0 bases from J, the junction contained 9 bases not matched to a gene. The CDR3 DNA sequence: TGTGCCAGCAGCGTGGGAGACAGGGGCTTCATGAACACTGAAGCTTTCTTT. Amino acid sequence: CASSVGDRGFMNTEAFF.

The V call is TRBV23-1, the J call TRBJ1-2; 8 bases fit TRBD1. TRBV23-1 is treated as an ORF (open reading frame) with a function not yet certain. Trimming removed 2 bases from V and 7 bases from J; junction bases left unmatched: 6. This CDR3 is built from 14 residues. This chain's CDR3 is CASSQHGQGGGYTF. The CDR3 DNA sequence: TGCGCCAGCAGTCAACACGGACAGGGTGGTGGCTACACCTTC.

This chain connects TRBV5-8 to TRBJ1-2; 8 bases are a match to TRBD1. The V segment lost 2 bases and the J segment 1 base; nucleotides outside the gene matches: 4. Germline CDR1 reads SGHTS; CDR2 reads YDEGEE. CDR3 length equals 15 residues. CDR3 sequence (DNA): TGTGCCAGCAGCTTTGGGGACAGGCTTAACTATGGCTACACCTTC. It yields the protein CASSFGDRLNYGYTF.

The chain couples TRBV7-9 to TRBJ1-3; D is unresolved. CDR1 is SEHNR and CDR2 is FQNEAQ in the germline V gene (reference sequence). The V and J ends lost 1 base and 2 bases respectively, with 9 bases between them. The CDR3 length is 15 residues. CDR3 sequence: CASSLVGEAGNTIYF. Here the CDR3 DNA reads TGTGCCAGCAGCTTAGTTGGGGAGGCTGGAAACACCATATATTTT.

The V call is TRBV9, the J call TRBJ2-3, with a weak D call TRBD1 (5 bases). V was clipped by 2 bases and J by 1 base, with 8 bases between them. Germline V CDR1 and CDR2: SGDLS, YYNGEE. This CDR3 has 14 residues. Here the CDR3 reads CASSVGPGTDTQYF. The CDR3 DNA reads TGTGCCAGCAGCGTGGGGCCAGGCACAGATACGCAGTATTTT.

The chain recombines TRBV11-2 with TRBJ1-1; a weak D match, TRBD1 (5 bases). Trimming took 1 base from V and 4 from J, leaving 13 bases between them. Germline V gene sequence: CDR1 SGHAT, CDR2 FQNNGV. There are 15 residues in the CDR3. This chain's CDR3 is CASSLVRGWGTEAFF. The CDR3 DNA is TGTGCCAGCAGCTTAGTAAGGGGTTGGGGCACTGAAGCTTTCTTT.

The chain combines TRBV2 with TRBJ1-6, with D tentatively TRBD1 (5 bases). V was pared by 3 bases and J by 4 bases, with 13 bases between. The CDR3 contains 16 residues. The germline CDR1 and CDR2 sequences are SNHLY and FYNNEI. The CDR3 sequence: CASSDRDDNYNSPLHF. The CDR3 coding sequence is TGTGCCAGCAGTGACAGGGATGACAATTATAATTCACCCCTCCACTTT.

This chain uses TRBV11-2 with TRBJ2-2, with 9 positions matching TRBD1. Trimming at V came to 6 bases and at J to 1 base, leaving 3 bases not matched to a gene. CDR3 size: 15 residues. CDR1 is SGHAT, CDR2 FQNNGV, per germline. In nucleotides, the CDR3 is TGTGCCAGCAGTCGGGGACAGGGGAACACCGGGGAGCTGTTTTTT. Translating gives CASSRGQGNTGELFF.

As for this clone: One end of the junction does not line up with germline, which may come from a read error. The chain joins TRBV11-2 to TRBJ2-3, with a possible D match to TRBD2 (6 bases). The CDR3 loop spans 14 amino acids. Germline assignment: CDR1 SGHAT and CDR2 FQNNGV. CDR3 sequence: CASGLGTSTDTQYF. For the CDR3, the DNA is TGTGCCAGCGGCTTGGGGACTAGCACAGATACGCAGTATTTT.

This rearrangement joins TRBV2 to TRBJ1-6; D is uncertain. The ends were cut back, 3 bases at V and 0 bases at J, with 6 bases in the middle. Per the germline V gene, CDR1 is SNHLY and CDR2 is FYNNEI. This CDR3 is 15 amino acids long. The CDR3 DNA reads as TGTGCCAGCAGTGAGGGCAACTCCTATAATTCACCCCTCCACTTT. Its protein is CASSEGNSYNSPLHF.

The DNA of the CDR3 is TGTGCCAGCAGTTTGCGGGTCGGGTTTTTGTCCCTAGGCTACACCTTC. It yields the protein CASSLRVGFLSLGYTF. The rearrangement links TRBV28 to TRBJ1-2; D is unresolved. The CDR3 is 16 residues long. Trimming left V 3 bases short and J 8 bases short, with 22 bases between. Looked up from germline, CDR1 is MDHEN and CDR2 is SYDVKM.